This TCR beta chain was sequenced during a study of cytomegalovirus exposure and HLA in healthy donors. At the level of the study: There were several hundred genotyped donors. Of these, 81% fell in the genetic ancestry cluster associated with self-reported Caucasian donors. Study conclusions and caveats: DRB1 showed the most TCR associations and HLA-C the fewest in a later analysis, as rates varied by HLA locus. The HLA-A and HLA-B alleles of most subjects were reportedly predicted accurately from TCR beta sequences.

Worth noting for this clone: Its antigen is still unknown.

Germline V CDR1 and CDR2: KGHSH, LQKENI. The CDR3 sequence is 15 residues long. Trimming removed 1 base at V and 3 bases at J, with 10 bases between. The PCR made use of 60 Vbeta and 13 Jbeta primers. Per the original data handling: An analysis performed later counted about 80 million unique TCR beta chains (roughly 9.9 million of them shared). Clones were sequenced by immunoSEQ multiplex PCR, and TCRdb holds only the in-frame ones, with some missing. V and J calls and clone size are those listed in that table; D and trimming were worked out from the DNA. Of around 100,000 clones in the sample, more than 60% were seen once.

The rearrangement uses TRBV18 and TRBJ1-5, with TRBD1 as a possible D gene (5 bases). Material for sequencing was PBMCs. This TCR was sampled from a female donor in good health and CMV-seropositive. CDR3: CASSPRGGSNQPQHF. For the CDR3, the DNA is TGTGCCAGCTCACCACGGGGGGGTTCCAATCAGCCCCAGCATTTT.